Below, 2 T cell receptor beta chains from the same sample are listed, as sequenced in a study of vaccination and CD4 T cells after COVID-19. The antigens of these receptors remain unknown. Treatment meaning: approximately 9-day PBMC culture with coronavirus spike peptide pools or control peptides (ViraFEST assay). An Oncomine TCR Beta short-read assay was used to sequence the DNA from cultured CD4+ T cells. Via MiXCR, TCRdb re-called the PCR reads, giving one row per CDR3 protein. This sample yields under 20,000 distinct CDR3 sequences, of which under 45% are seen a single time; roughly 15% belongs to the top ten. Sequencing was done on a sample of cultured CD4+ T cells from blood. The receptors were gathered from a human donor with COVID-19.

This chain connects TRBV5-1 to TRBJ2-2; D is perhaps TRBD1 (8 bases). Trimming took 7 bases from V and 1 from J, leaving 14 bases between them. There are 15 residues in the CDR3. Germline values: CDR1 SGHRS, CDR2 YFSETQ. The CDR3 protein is CASGLGQGNTGELFF. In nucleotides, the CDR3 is TGCGCCAGCGGACTAGGACAGGGGAACACCGGGGAGCTGTTTTTT.

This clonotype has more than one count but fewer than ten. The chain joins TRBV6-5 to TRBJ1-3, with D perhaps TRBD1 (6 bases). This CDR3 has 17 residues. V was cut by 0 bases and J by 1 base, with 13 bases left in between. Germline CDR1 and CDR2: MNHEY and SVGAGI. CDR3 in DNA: TGTGCCAGCAGTTACTCCGGGACACGGAGGTCTGGAAACACCATATATTTT. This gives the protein CASSYSGTRRSGNTIYF.